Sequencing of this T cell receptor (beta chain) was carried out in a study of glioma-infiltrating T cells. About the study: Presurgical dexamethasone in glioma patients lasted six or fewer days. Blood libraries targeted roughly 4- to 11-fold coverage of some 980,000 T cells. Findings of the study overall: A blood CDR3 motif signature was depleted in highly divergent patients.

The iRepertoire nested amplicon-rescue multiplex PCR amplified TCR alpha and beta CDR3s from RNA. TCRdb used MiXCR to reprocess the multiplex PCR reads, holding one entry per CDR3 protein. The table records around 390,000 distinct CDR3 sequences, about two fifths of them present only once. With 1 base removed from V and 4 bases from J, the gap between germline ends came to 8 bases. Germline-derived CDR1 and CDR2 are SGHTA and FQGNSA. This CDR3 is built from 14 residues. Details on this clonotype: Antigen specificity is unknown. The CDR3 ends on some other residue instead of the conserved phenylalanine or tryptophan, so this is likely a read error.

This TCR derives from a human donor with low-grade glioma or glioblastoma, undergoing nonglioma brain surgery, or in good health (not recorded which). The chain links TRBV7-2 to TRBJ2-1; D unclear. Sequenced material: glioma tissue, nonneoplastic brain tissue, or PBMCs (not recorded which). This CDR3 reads CASSLEPRYNEQFC. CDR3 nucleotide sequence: TGTGCCAGCAGCTTAGAACCAAGATACAATGAGCAGTTCTGC.